These 32 T cell receptor beta chains originate from one sample sequenced in a study of blood T cell repertoires in COVID-19. Sequencing was performed with immunoSEQ multiplex PCR; in TCRdb, only in-frame clones are kept and a portion is missing. The sample lists about 220,000 clones, approximately 82% occurring once. Sequenced: peripheral blood. Receptors were obtained from a woman at least 80 years old with acute or convalescent COVID-19.

As regards this clone: Relative to the germline gene, one junction end is altered; a read error may explain this. The chain is built from TRBV5-1 and TRBJ2-7; 9 bases are shared with TRBD2. CDR3 size: 15 residues. Germline V gives CDR1 SGHRS, CDR2 YFSETQ. CDR3 sequence: CARSWAGGGVYEQYF. DNA for the CDR3: TGCGCCCGCAGCTGGGCGGGCGGGGGGGTCTACGAGCAGTACTTC.

The chain links TRBV19 to TRBJ1-5, with TRBD1 as a possible D gene (6 bases). Per germline, CDR1 LNHDA and CDR2 SQIVND (reference sequence). The germline V and J ends were trimmed by 1 base and 6 bases, with 16 bases remaining between them. The CDR3 spans 16 residues. The CDR3 DNA sequence: TGTGCCAGTAGTATAGGCCCGGGCGGGGGCGGTCAGCCCCAGCATTTT. Amino acids: CASSIGPGGGGQPQHF. The variable domain in full, completed from reference TRBV19 and TRBJ1-5, reads DGGITQSPKYLFRKEGQNVTLSCEQNLNHDAMYWYRQDPGQGLRLIYYSQIVNDFQKGDIAEGYSVSREKKESFPLTVTSAQKNPTAFYLCASSIGPGGGGQPQHFGDGTRLSIL.

The V call is TRBV7-6, the J call TRBJ2-3, with a possible D match to TRBD2 (6 bases). The CDR3 sequence is 14 residues long. The germline gives CDR1 SGHVS, CDR2 FNYEAQ. V was pared by 5 bases and J by 5 bases, with 14 bases between. The CDR3 coding sequence is TGTGCCAGCAGCCCCCGGCTAGCGAAAGATACGCAGTATTTT. As protein: CASSPRLAKDTQYF.

The CDR3 here is CASSSPQGNYGYTF. The CDR3 DNA follows: TGTGCCAGCAGTAGTCCCCAGGGGAACTATGGCTACACCTTC. The chain couples TRBV6-2 or TRBV6-3 to TRBJ1-2; tentative D call: TRBD1 (6 bases). V gave up 5 bases and J gave up 2 bases, with 12 bases separating them. Per the germline V gene, CDR1 is MNHEY and CDR2 is SVGEGT. CDR3 length: 14 amino acids.

V is TRBV10-3 and J is TRBJ2-3; TRBD2 matches at 10 bases. With 3 bases clipped from V and 2 bases from J, the junction kept 5 bases outside the gene matches. The CDR3 has 16 residues. Germline V gene lookup returns CDR1 ENHRY and CDR2 SYGVKD. CDR3 DNA sequence: TGTGCCATCAGTGATGATAGCGGGGGGATCACAGATACGCAGTATTTT. Residues: CAISDDSGGITDTQYF.

The rearrangement uses TRBV4-1 and TRBJ1-5, with a possible D match to TRBD1 (6 bases). CDR1 and CDR2 from the germline V gene are MGHRA and YSYEKL. The CDR3 contains 15 residues. Trimming removed 0 bases from V and 6 bases from J, with 12 bases in between. CDR3 protein: CASSQDNRAGQPQHF. The CDR3 DNA is TGCGCCAGCAGCCAAGATAACAGGGCAGGTCAGCCCCAGCATTTT.

This chain uses TRBV18 with TRBJ2-3, with 11 bases identical to TRBD2. The CDR3 extends over 15 amino acids. V dropped 2 bases and J dropped 6; count of bases not matched to a gene: 4. CDR1 KGHSH and CDR2 LQKENI come from the germline V gene. In nucleotides, the CDR3 is TGTGCCAGCTCACCAGGGACTAGCGGAGGGGATACGCAGTATTTT. The encoded protein is CASSPGTSGGDTQYF.

This clone was recorded only once. This chain uses TRBV7-9 with TRBJ1-4, with TRBD1 matching 7 bases. CDR1 is SEHNR, CDR2 FQNEAQ, per germline (reference sequence). The CDR3 loop spans 15 amino acids. The trim removed 5 bases at V and 7 bases at J, leaving 10 bases unmatched. Here the CDR3 DNA reads TGTGCCAGCAGCCCGCGACAGGGAAGGGGTGAAAAACTGTTTTTT. As protein: CASSPRQGRGEKLFF.

The V call is TRBV25-1, the J call TRBJ2-1; TRBD1 aligns across 7 bases. CDR1 is MGHDK, CDR2 SYGVNS, per germline. CDR3 size: 10 residues. Trimming took 6 bases from V and 14 from J; bases not matched to a gene: 4. CDR3 residues: CASSAGQEFF. The CDR3 bases are TGTGCCAGCAGCGCTGGACAGGAGTTCTTC.

J is TRBJ1-1 and V is TRBV5-4; a weak D match, TRBD1 (6 bases). V was pared by 5 bases and J by 11 bases, with 19 bases between. CDR3 length: 13 amino acids. Germline values: CDR1 SGHNT, CDR2 YYREEE (reference sequence). The CDR3 is CASSTDRMGIAFF. CDR3 coding DNA: TGTGCCAGCAGTACCGACAGGATGGGGATCGCTTTCTTT.

Details on this clone: Other DNA sequences within the sample encode an identical CDR3. The V gene is TRBV12-3 or TRBV12-4, the J gene TRBJ1-1; D unclear. Trimming stripped 6 bases from V and 2 bases from J, with 10 bases between. This CDR3 has 13 residues. The CDR3 nucleotides read TGTGCCAGCAGAAGAGAGCTCAACACTGAAGCTTTCTTT. Protein sequence: CASRRELNTEAFF.

A single count supports this clone. The V gene is TRBV12-3 or TRBV12-4, the J gene TRBJ2-2; no reliable D call. The CDR3 extends over 12 amino acids. Trimming cost V 7 bases and J 4 bases, with 7 bases left between them. The CDR3 spells CASTVLTGELFF. The CDR3 nucleotides read TGTGCCAGCACAGTGCTCACCGGGGAGCTGTTTTTT.

This clone has only one observation. The chain links TRBV2 to TRBJ1-6; D not certain. The length of the CDR3 is 15 residues. The ends were cut back, 6 bases at V and 0 bases at J, with 9 bases in the middle. Germline CDR1 and CDR2: SNHLY and FYNNEI. In DNA form, the CDR3 reads TGTGCCAGCAGGAGTTACAGCTCCTATAATTCACCCCTCCACTTT. Protein product: CASRSYSSYNSPLHF.

The chain has TRBV6-2 or TRBV6-3 and TRBJ1-1; D remains ambiguous. The CDR3 is 18 residues long. The germline V gene has CDR1 MNHEY and CDR2 SVGEGT. V gave up 0 bases and J gave up 0 bases, with 17 bases separating them. CDR3 nucleotides: TGTGCCAGCAGTTACTCAACGGGATACTTTTCCATGAACACTGAAGCTTTCTTT. Protein sequence: CASSYSTGYFSMNTEAFF.

The chain combines TRBV3-1 (or the pseudogene TRBV3-2) with TRBJ2-3; a possible D gene is TRBD2 (6 bases). Germline V lookup: CDR1 LGHDT, CDR2 YNNKEL (reference sequence). This CDR3 has 15 amino acids. V gave up 0 bases and J gave up 2 bases, with 9 bases separating them. The chain's CDR3 is CASSQDPGVTDTQYF. Written as DNA, the CDR3 is TGTGCCAGCAGCCAAGATCCGGGGGTCACAGATACGCAGTATTTT.

The V call is TRBV29-1, the J call TRBJ1-1; D gene ambiguous. The CDR3 consists of 13 residues. Trimming took 2 bases from V and 0 from J, leaving 7 bases between them. Germline CDR1 and CDR2: SQVTM and ANQGSEA. As DNA, the CDR3 is TGCAGCGTTGAAACAGACATGAACACTGAAGCTTTCTTT. Translated, it gives CSVETDMNTEAFF.

The chain employs TRBV7-2 and TRBJ1-4, with 10 bases matching TRBD1. From germline, CDR1 is SGHTA and CDR2 FQGNSA. V lost 1 base and J lost 8; bases outside the gene matches: 4. This CDR3 region has 15 residues. The CDR3 DNA reads TGTGCCAGCAGCTTAGGACAGGGGGCCAGAGAAAAACTGTTTTTT. Translation gives CASSLGQGAREKLFF.

This CDR3 is CASSPRTGPQETQYF. In DNA form, the CDR3 reads TGTGCCAGCAGCCCCCGGACAGGACCTCAAGAGACCCAGTACTTC. The J gene is TRBJ2-5, the V gene TRBV7-3, with 7 bases aligning to TRBD1. The CDR3 totals 15 residues. J gave up 2 bases and V 5 bases, and 8 bases lay outside the gene matches. From germline, CDR1 is SGHTA and CDR2 FQGTGA.

V and J are TRBV5-4 and TRBJ2-7; 10 bases are a match to TRBD1. The CDR3 spans 15 residues. Germline values: CDR1 SGHNT, CDR2 YYREEE (reference sequence). Trimming at V came to 3 bases and at J to 3 bases, leaving 6 bases not matched to a gene. CDR3 sequence: CASSSGTGDLYEQYF. CDR3 DNA sequence: TGTGCCAGCAGCTCAGGGACAGGGGACCTCTACGAGCAGTACTTC.

The chain recombines TRBV6-5 with TRBJ2-4; TRBD2 agrees at 7 bases. The CDR3 totals 11 residues. The V gene end was trimmed by 9 bases and the J gene end by 7 bases; junction bases not matched to a gene: 3. Germline V gene lookup returns CDR1 MNHEY and CDR2 SVGAGI. CDR3: CASRGENIQYF. The CDR3 nucleotides read TGTGCCAGTCGGGGGGAGAACATTCAGTACTTC.

This clone was seen a handful of times. The chain couples TRBV5-1 to TRBJ1-1; TRBD1 is a possible D gene (5 bases). Between the trimmed V and J ends, which lost 0 bases and 0 bases, there was a span of 6 bases. The germline gives CDR1 SGHRS, CDR2 YFSETQ. CDR3 length: 14 amino acids. CDR3 sequence: CASSLDRLNTEAFF. The CDR3 DNA is TGCGCCAGCAGCTTGGACAGGTTGAACACTGAAGCTTTCTTT.

This chain connects TRBV18 to TRBJ2-1, with a tentative D call TRBD2 (5 bases). The CDR3 extends over 12 amino acids. With 6 bases removed from V and 6 bases from J, the gap between germline ends came to 9 bases. The germline gives CDR1 KGHSH, CDR2 LQKENI. The CDR3 bases are TGTGCCAGCTCCGGGAACAGCAATGAGCAGTTCTTC. Translated: CASSGNSNEQFF.

A remark on this clone: Distinct nucleotide sequences in the sample also encode this CDR3. This sequence joins TRBV7-2 and TRBJ2-7, with a tentative D call TRBD2 (6 bases). The CDR3 extends over 14 amino acids. Germline CDR1 SGHTA, CDR2 FQGNSA. With 1 base removed from V and 3 bases from J, the gap between germline ends came to 10 bases. CDR3 amino acids: CASSLGGGSYEQYF. DNA of the CDR3: TGTGCCAGCAGCTTAGGAGGAGGGAGCTACGAGCAGTACTTC.

V and J are TRBV5-1 and TRBJ2-5, with 9 bases aligning to TRBD2. Germline CDR1 reads SGHRS; CDR2 reads YFSETQ. The CDR3 extends over 13 amino acids. The V gene end was trimmed by 5 bases and the J gene end by 2 bases; junction bases not matched to a gene: 1. CDR3 sequence reads: CASRRGGQETQYF. The CDR3 DNA is TGCGCCAGCAGGCGGGGGGGACAAGAGACCCAGTACTTC. Looking up the rest from reference TRBV5-1 and TRBJ2-5 gives the full variable domain: KAGVTQTPRYLIKTRGQQVTLSCSPISGHRSVSWYQQTPGQGLQFLFEYFSETQRNKGNFPGRFSGRQFSNSRSEMNVSTLELGDSALYLCASRRGGQETQYFGPGTRLLVL.

The rearrangement links TRBV6-9 to TRBJ2-2; no definite D call. The germline CDR1 and CDR2 sequences are MNHGY and SVAAGI. This CDR3 comprises 11 residues. V lost 6 bases, J lost 6 bases, and 5 bases lay in between. The CDR3 spells CASSNPGELFF. CDR3 coding DNA: TGTGCCAGCAGCAATCCCGGGGAGCTGTTTTTT.

V gene TRBV12-3 or TRBV12-4 combines with J gene TRBJ2-7, with TRBD2 matching over 8 bases. The CDR3 runs 13 residues. The junction had 8 bases not matched to a gene; V was cut back by 10 bases and J by 3 bases. CDR3 protein: CATKPGGGYEQYF. CDR3 DNA sequence: TGTGCCACCAAGCCGGGAGGGGGCTACGAGCAGTACTTC.

CDR3 residues: CASSPQGVSYEQYF. In nucleotides, the CDR3 is TGTGCCAGCAGCCCCCAGGGGGTGTCCTACGAGCAGTACTTC. The gene calls are TRBV7-2 and TRBJ2-7; 7 nucleotides match TRBD1. CDR1 is SGHTA and CDR2 is FQGNSA in the germline V gene. Trimming took 5 bases from V and 1 from J; bases not matched to a gene: 5. This CDR3 region has 14 residues.

The chain links TRBV7-6 to TRBJ2-7, with TRBD1 identical over 8 bases. The V and J ends lost 5 bases and 2 bases, in that order; junction bases with no gene match: 11. The CDR3 extends over 16 amino acids. CDR1 SGHVS and CDR2 FNYEAQ come from the germline V gene. CDR3 region: CASSPLTGTGAYEQYF. DNA for the CDR3: TGTGCCAGCAGCCCCCTCACCGGGACAGGAGCCTACGAGCAGTACTTC.

This clone was recorded once. The chain links TRBV6-6 to TRBJ1-1, with D possibly matching TRBD1 (6 bases). The CDR3 contains 15 residues. Germline CDR1 and CDR2: MNHNY and SVGAGI (reference sequence). V lost 5 bases and J 4 bases, leaving 17 bases between the germline ends. The CDR3 DNA follows: TGTGCCAGCAGTCATGCAGGGGAAAGAGGCACTGAAGCTTTCTTT. This translates into CASSHAGERGTEAFF.

The chain couples TRBV13 to TRBJ1-1, with D possibly TRBD1 on 6 matching bases. V was clipped by 5 bases and J by 1 base, with 14 bases between them. The length of the CDR3 is 15 residues. Germline V CDR1 and CDR2: PRHDT, FYEKMQ (reference sequence). The CDR3 protein is CASSKTGLGNTEAFF. The CDR3, as DNA: TGTGCCAGCAGCAAAACAGGGTTAGGGAACACTGAAGCTTTCTTT.

The rearrangement joins TRBV7-2 to TRBJ2-1, with TRBD2 as a possible D gene (6 bases). The V end lost 1 base, the J end lost 7 bases, and 14 bases lay between the germline ends. Germline V gene data show CDR1 as SGHTA and CDR2 as FQGNSA. CDR3 size: 15 residues. The CDR3 spells CASSLDPPGRNEQFF. The CDR3 nucleotides read TGTGCCAGCAGCTTAGACCCCCCGGGGAGGAATGAGCAGTTCTTC.

A note on this clone: Distinct nucleotide sequences in the sample also encode this CDR3. The genes are TRBV5-6 and TRBJ1-5; D might be TRBD1 (5 bases). The CDR3 totals 13 residues. V dropped 0 bases and J dropped 5 bases, with 6 bases sitting between them. The V gene's germline CDR1 is SGHDT and CDR2 YYEEEE. This CDR3 reads CASSLGGDQPQHF. CDR3 bases: TGTGCCAGCAGCTTGGGGGGGGATCAGCCCCAGCATTTT.